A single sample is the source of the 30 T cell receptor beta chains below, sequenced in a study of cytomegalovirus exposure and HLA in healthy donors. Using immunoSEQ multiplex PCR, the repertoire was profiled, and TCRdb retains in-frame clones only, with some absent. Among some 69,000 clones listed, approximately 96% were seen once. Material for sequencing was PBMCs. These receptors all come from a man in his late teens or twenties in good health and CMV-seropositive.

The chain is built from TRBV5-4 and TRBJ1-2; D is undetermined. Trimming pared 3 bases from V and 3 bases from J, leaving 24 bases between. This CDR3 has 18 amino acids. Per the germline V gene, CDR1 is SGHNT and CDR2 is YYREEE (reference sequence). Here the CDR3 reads CASSSGGPSYGSDYGYTF. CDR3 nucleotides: TGTGCCAGCAGCTCGGGCGGGCCCTCGTACGGGTCGGACTATGGCTACACCTTC.

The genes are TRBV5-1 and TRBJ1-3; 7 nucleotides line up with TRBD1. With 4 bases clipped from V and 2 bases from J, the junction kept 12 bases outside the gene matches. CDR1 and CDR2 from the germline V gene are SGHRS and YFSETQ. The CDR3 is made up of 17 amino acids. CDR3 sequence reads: CASSLSGTATPGNTIYF. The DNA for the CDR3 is TGCGCCAGCAGCCTATCTGGGACAGCTACTCCTGGAAACACCATATATTTT.

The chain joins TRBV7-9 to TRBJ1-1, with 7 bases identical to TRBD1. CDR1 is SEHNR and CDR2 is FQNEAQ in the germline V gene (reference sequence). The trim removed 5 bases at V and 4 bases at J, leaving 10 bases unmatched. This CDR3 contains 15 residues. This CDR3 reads CASSDSGGFATEAFF. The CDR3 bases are TGTGCCAGCAGCGATTCAGGGGGGTTCGCCACTGAAGCTTTCTTT.

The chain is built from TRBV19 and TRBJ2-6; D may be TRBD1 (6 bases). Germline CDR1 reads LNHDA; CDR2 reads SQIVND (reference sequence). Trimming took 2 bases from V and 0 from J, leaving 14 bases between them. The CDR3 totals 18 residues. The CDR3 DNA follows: TGTGCCAGTAGTATAAGGAGACAGGTCACCTCTGGGGCCAACGTCCTGACTTTC. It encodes CASSIRRQVTSGANVLTF.

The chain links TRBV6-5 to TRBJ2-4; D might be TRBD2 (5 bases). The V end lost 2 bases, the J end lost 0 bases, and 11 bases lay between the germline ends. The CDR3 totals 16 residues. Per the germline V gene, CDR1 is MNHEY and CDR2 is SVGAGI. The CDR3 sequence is CASSYGGQLAKNIQYF. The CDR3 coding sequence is TGTGCCAGCAGTTACGGCGGGCAGTTAGCCAAAAACATTCAGTACTTC.

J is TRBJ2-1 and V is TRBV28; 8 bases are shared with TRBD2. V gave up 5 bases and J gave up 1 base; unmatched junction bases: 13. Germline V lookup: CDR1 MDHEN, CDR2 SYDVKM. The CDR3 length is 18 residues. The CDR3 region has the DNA TGTGCCAGCAGTCCACTGACTAGCGCCTTATTATCCTACAATGAGCAGTTCTTC. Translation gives CASSPLTSALLSYNEQFF.

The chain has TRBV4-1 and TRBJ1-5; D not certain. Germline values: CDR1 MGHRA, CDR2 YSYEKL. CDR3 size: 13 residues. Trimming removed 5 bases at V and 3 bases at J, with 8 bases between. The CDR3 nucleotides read TGCGCCAGCAGCTGGGCCTACAATCAGCCCCAGCATTTT. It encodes CASSWAYNQPQHF.

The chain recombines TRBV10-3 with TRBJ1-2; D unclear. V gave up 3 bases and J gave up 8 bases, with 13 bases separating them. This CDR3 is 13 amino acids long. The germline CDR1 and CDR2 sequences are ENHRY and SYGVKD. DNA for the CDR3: TGTGCCATCAGTGAAGAGCCAAACCCGGGCTACACCTTC. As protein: CAISEEPNPGYTF.

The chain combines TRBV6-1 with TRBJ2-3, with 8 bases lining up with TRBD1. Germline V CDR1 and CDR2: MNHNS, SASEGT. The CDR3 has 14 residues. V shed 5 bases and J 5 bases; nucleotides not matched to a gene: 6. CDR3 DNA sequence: TGTGCCAGCAGTCCCCGGACAGGGATAGATACGCAGTATTTT. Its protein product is CASSPRTGIDTQYF.

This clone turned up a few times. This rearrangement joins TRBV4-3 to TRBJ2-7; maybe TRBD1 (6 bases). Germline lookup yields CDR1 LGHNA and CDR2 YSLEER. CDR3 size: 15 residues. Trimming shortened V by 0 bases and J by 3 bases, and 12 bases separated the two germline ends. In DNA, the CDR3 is TGCGCCAGCAGCCAAGAGAAAACAGGGCACTACGAGCAGTACTTC. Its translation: CASSQEKTGHYEQYF.

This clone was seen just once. CDR3 amino acids: CASSLARVSEKLFF. The DNA of the CDR3 is TGTGCCAGCAGTTTAGCCAGGGTGTCTGAAAAACTGTTTTTT. This chain connects TRBV27 to TRBJ1-4; tentative D call: TRBD1 (5 bases). Per germline, CDR1 MNHEY and CDR2 SMNVEV (reference sequence). Deletions cut 2 bases from V and 7 bases from J, with 11 bases between. The CDR3 consists of 14 residues.

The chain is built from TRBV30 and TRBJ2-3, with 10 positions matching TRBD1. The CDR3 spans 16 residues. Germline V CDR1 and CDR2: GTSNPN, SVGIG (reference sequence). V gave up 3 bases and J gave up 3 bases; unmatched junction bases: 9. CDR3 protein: CAWREATGGATDTQYF. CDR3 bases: TGTGCCTGGAGAGAGGCGACAGGGGGCGCGACAGATACGCAGTATTTT.

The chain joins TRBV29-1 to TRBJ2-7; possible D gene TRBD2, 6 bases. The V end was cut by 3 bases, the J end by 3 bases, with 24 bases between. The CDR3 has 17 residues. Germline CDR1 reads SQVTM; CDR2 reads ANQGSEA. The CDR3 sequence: CSVEGGVVTVVHYEQYF. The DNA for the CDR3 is TGCAGCGTTGAGGGGGGTGTCGTCACGGTGGTCCACTACGAGCAGTACTTC.

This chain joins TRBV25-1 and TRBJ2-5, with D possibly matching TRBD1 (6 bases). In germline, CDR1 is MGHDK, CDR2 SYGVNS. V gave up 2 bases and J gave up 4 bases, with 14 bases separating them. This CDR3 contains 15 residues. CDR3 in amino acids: CASSEGAGVTETQYF. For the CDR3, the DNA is TGTGCCAGCAGTGAAGGGGCAGGGGTTACAGAGACCCAGTACTTC.

CDR3: CASSSPPQGSGELFF. In nucleotides, the CDR3 is TGTGCCAGCAGTTCCCCCCCACAGGGGTCCGGGGAGCTGTTTTTT. The genes are TRBV28 and TRBJ2-2; TRBD1 agrees at 7 bases. The germline V gene encodes CDR1 MDHEN and CDR2 SYDVKM. The CDR3 is 15 residues long. J gave up 6 bases and V 4 bases, and 8 bases lay outside the gene matches.

CDR3 amino acids: CASSGLAGSTSTDTQYF. CDR3 DNA: TGTGCCAGCAGCGGACTAGCGGGATCCACTAGCACAGATACGCAGTATTTT. J is TRBJ2-3 and V is TRBV27, with 12 bases that match TRBD2. The CDR3 is 17 amino acids. V shed 6 bases, J shed 0 bases, and the junction held 7 bases outside the gene matches. CDR1 MNHEY and CDR2 SMNVEV come from the germline V gene (reference sequence).

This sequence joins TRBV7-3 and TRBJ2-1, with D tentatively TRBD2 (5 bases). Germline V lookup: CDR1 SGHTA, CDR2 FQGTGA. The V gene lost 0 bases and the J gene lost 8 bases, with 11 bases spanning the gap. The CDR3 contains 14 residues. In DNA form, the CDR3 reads TGTGCCAGCAGCTTAACTTCTAGCTCCGATGAGCAGTTCTTC. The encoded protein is CASSLTSSSDEQFF.

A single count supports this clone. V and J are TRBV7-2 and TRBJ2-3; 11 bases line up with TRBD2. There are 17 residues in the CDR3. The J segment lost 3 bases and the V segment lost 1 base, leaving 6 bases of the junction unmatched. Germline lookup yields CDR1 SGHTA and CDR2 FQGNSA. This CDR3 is CASSLVGLAGGTDTQYF. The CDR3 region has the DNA TGTGCCAGCAGCTTAGTAGGGCTAGCGGGGGGAACAGATACGCAGTATTTT.

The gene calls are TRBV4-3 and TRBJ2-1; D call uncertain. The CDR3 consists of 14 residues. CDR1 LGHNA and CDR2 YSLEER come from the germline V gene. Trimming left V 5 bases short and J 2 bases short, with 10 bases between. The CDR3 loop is CASSVARAYNEQFF. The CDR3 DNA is TGCGCCAGCAGCGTGGCTAGAGCCTACAATGAGCAGTTCTTC.

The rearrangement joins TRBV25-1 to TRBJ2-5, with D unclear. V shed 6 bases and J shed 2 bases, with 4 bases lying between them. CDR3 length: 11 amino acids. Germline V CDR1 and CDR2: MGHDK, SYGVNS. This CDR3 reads CASRLQETQYF. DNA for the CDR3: TGTGCCAGCAGACTACAAGAGACCCAGTACTTC.

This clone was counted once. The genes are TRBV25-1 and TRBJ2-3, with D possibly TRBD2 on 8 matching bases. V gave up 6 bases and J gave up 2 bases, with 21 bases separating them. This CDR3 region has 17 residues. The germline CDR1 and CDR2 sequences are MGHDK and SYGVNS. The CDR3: CASSEPPGGLDTDTQYF. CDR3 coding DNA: TGTGCCAGCAGCGAACCTCCAGGGGGACTAGACACAGATACGCAGTATTTT.

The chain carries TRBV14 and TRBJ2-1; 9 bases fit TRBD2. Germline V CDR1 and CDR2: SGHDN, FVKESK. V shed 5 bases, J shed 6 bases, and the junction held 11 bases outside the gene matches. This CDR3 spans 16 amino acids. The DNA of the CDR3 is TGTGCCAGCAGCGTAGCTGGACTAGCGAATCCCAATGAGCAGTTCTTC. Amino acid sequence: CASSVAGLANPNEQFF. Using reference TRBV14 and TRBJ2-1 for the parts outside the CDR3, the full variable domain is EAGVTQFPSHSVIEKGQTVTLRCDPISGHDNLYWYRRVMGKEIKFLLHFVKESKQDESGMPNNRFLAERTGGTYSTLKVQPAELEDSGVYFCASSVAGLANPNEQFFGPGTRLTVL.

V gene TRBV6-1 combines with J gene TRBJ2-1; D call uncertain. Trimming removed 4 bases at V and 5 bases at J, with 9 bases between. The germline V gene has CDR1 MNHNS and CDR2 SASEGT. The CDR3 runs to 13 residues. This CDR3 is CASSVVQDNEQFF. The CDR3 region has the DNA TGTGCCAGCAGTGTCGTCCAGGACAATGAGCAGTTCTTC.

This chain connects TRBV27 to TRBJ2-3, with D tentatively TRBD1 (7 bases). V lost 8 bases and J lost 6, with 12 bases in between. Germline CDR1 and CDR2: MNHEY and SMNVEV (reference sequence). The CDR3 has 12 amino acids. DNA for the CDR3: TGTGCCAGCGGGCAGGGGGGTGATACGCAGTATTTT. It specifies CASGQGGDTQYF.

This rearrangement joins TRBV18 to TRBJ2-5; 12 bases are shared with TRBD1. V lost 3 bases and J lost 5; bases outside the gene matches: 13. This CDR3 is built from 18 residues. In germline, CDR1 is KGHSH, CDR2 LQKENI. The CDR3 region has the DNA TGTGCCAGCTCACCGCAAACTTCCGGGACAGGGGGCTCGGAGACCCAGTACTTC. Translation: CASSPQTSGTGGSETQYF.

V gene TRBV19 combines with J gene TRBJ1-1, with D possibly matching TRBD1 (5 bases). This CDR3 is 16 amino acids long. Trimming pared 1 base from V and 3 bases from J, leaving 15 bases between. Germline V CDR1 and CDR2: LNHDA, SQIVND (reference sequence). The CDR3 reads CASSIAATGLDTEAFF. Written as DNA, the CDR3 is TGTGCCAGTAGTATAGCCGCCACAGGTTTGGACACTGAAGCTTTCTTT.

CDR3 region: CASSIWTEQYETQYF. CDR3 nucleotides: TGTGCCAGCAGCATATGGACAGAGCAGTACGAGACCCAGTACTTC. V and J are TRBV7-2 and TRBJ2-5; perhaps TRBD1 as D (6 bases). V was trimmed by 5 bases and J by 5 bases, leaving 18 bases between them. Per the germline V gene, CDR1 is SGHTA and CDR2 is FQGNSA. The CDR3 covers 15 residues. Full variable domain (outside the CDR3, taken from reference TRBV7-2 and TRBJ2-5): GAGVSQSPSNKVTEKGKDVELRCDPISGHTALYWYRQSLGQGLEFLIYFQGNSAPDKSGLPSDRFSAERTGGSVSTLTIQRTQQEDSAVYLCASSIWTEQYETQYFGPGTRLLVL.

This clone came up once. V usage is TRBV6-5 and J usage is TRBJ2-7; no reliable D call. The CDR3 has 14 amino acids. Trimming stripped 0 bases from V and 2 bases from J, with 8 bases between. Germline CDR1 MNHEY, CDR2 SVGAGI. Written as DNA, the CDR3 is TGTGCCAGCAGTTACTCGCCGGAGACCTACGAGCAGTACTTC. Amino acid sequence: CASSYSPETYEQYF.

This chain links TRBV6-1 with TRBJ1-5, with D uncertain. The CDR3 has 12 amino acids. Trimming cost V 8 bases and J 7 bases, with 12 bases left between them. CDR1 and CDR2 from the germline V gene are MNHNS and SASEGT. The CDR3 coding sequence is TGTGCCAGCCGGGTCGGTGGACAGCCCCAGCATTTT. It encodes CASRVGGQPQHF.

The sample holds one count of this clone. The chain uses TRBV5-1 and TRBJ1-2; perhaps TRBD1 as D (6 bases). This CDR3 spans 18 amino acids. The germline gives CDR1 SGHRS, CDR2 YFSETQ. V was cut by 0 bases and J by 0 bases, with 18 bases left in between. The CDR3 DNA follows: TGCGCCAGCAGCTTGGAAGTGCAGGGGCCTCAAGCTAACTATGGCTACACCTTC. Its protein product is CASSLEVQGPQANYGYTF. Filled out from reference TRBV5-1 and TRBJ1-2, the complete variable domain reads KAGVTQTPRYLIKTRGQQVTLSCSPISGHRSVSWYQQTPGQGLQFLFEYFSETQRNKGNFPGRFSGRQFSNSRSEMNVSTLELGDSALYLCASSLEVQGPQANYGYTFGSGTRLTVV.